The 28 T cell receptor beta chains below come from one sample, sequenced in a study of response to subunit inactivated influenza vaccine. TCRdb called the RT-PCR reads again in MiXCR, with one record for every CDR3 protein. In the table there are some 500,000 distinct CDR3 sequences, approximately 24% of which are singletons. Sequencing was performed on CD4+ T cells sorted from PBMCs, taken 4 to 6 days after vaccination. All receptors derive from a man aged 50-60 years who received an inactivated influenza vaccine.

The CDR3 region has the DNA TGTGCCACCAGCCCCCAACCGACAGGGGCGAACATTCAGTACTTC. Amino acids: CATSPQPTGANIQYF. This rearrangement joins TRBV15 to TRBJ2-4, with 8 bases fitting TRBD1. The CDR3 loop spans 15 amino acids. Germline loops: CDR1 LNHNV, CDR2 YYDKDF (reference sequence). With V trimmed by 5 bases and J by 7 bases, 10 bases remained unmatched.

This clonotype occurred a few times. The V and J genes are TRBV29-1 and TRBJ2-3, with D possibly being TRBD1 (6 bases). Germline V gives CDR1 SQVTM, CDR2 ANQGSEA. The V end lost 4 bases, the J end lost 4 bases, and 9 bases lay between the germline ends. The CDR3 contains 12 residues. CDR3 in amino acids: CSVGTAPDTQYF. The CDR3 DNA is TGCAGCGTTGGGACAGCCCCAGATACGCAGTATTTT.

This clonotype was seen many times. The rearrangement uses TRBV14 and TRBJ1-6; possible D gene TRBD1, 5 bases. V gave up 4 bases and J gave up 7 bases, with 8 bases separating them. This CDR3 is built from 13 residues. Germline V lookup: CDR1 SGHDN, CDR2 FVKESK. The CDR3 DNA sequence: TGTGCCAGCAGCCCTCAGGGAAATTCACCCCTCCACTTT. Protein: CASSPQGNSPLHF.

This clonotype was seen only a few times. J is TRBJ2-3 and V is TRBV7-2, with 7 bases lining up with TRBD2. V gave up 3 bases and J gave up 1 base; unmatched junction bases: 1. The CDR3 runs 14 residues. CDR1 and CDR2 (germline): SGHTA, FQGNSA. The chain's CDR3 is CASSFLAGTDTQYF. CDR3 coding DNA: TGTGCCAGCAGCTTCCTAGCGGGCACAGATACGCAGTATTTT. Looking up the rest from reference TRBV7-2 and TRBJ2-3 gives the full variable domain: GAGVSQSPSNKVTEKGKDVELRCDPISGHTALYWYRQSLGQGLEFLIYFQGNSAPDKSGLPSDRFSAERTGGSVSTLTIQRTQQEDSAVYLCASSFLAGTDTQYFGPGTRLTVL.

The chain couples TRBV4-2 to TRBJ1-3; possible D gene TRBD1, 5 bases. Per the germline V gene, CDR1 is LGHNA and CDR2 is YNFKEQ. The CDR3 sequence is 16 residues long. Trimming took 0 bases from V and 0 from J, leaving 9 bases between them. CDR3 residues: CASSQEGRSSGNTIYF. The CDR3 region has the DNA TGTGCCAGCAGCCAAGAGGGACGGAGCTCTGGAAACACCATATATTTT.

The V call is TRBV24-1, the J call TRBJ2-3; maybe TRBD2 (5 bases). Looked up from germline, CDR1 is KGHDR and CDR2 is SFDVKD. Trimming pared 9 bases from V and 4 bases from J, leaving 13 bases between. The CDR3 totals 13 residues. CDR3 sequence reads: CATGEGMADTQYF. Here the CDR3 DNA reads TGTGCCACCGGCGAGGGCATGGCAGATACGCAGTATTTT.

V is TRBV11-2 and J is TRBJ1-4, with 7 nucleotides matching TRBD1. The CDR3 totals 15 residues. Germline CDR1 SGHAT, CDR2 FQNNGV. V trimming: 5 bases; J trimming: 11 bases; junction bases outside the gene matches: 14. The CDR3 bases are TGTGCCAGCAGCGAGACAGGGACAGTCTCTAGCAAACTGTTTTTT. Residues: CASSETGTVSSKLFF.

This clonotype was detected a few times. The J gene is TRBJ2-3, the V gene TRBV7-2; TRBD1 is a possible D gene (5 bases). CDR3 length: 14 residues. The germline V gene has CDR1 SGHTA and CDR2 FQGNSA. V was shortened by 4 bases and J by 6 bases, with 14 bases between the two germline ends. CDR3 sequence reads: CASSSNGWGDTQYF. The CDR3 region has the DNA TGTGCCAGCAGCTCCAATGGCTGGGGCGATACGCAGTATTTT.

This chain connects TRBV11-1 to TRBJ1-2; TRBD1 is a possible D gene (5 bases). The CDR3 spans 13 residues. The V end was cut by 4 bases, the J end by 2 bases, with 8 bases between. Germline V gene data show CDR1 as SGHAT and CDR2 as FQDESV (reference sequence). The CDR3 nucleotides read TGTGCCAGCAGCTCGGGACGGAACTATGGCTACACCTTC. Translation gives CASSSGRNYGYTF.

The chain couples TRBV4-3 to TRBJ2-7; TRBD2 agrees at 13 bases. V lost 1 base and J lost 6; bases outside the gene matches: 6. The germline CDR1 and CDR2 sequences are LGHNA and YSLEER. This CDR3 comprises 16 residues. CDR3 in DNA: TGCGCCAGCAGCCAAGTTTCCGGACTAGCGGGAGTCGAGCAGTACTTC. Its protein is CASSQVSGLAGVEQYF.

The chain is built from TRBV4-2 and TRBJ2-5, with D possibly matching TRBD2 (6 bases). CDR3 length: 15 residues. The V and J ends lost 9 bases and 0 bases respectively, with 17 bases between them. CDR1 LGHNA and CDR2 YNFKEQ come from the germline V gene. DNA of the CDR3: TGTGCCAGTACTTTTGGGGGGTCTAACCAAGAGACCCAGTACTTC. It yields the protein CASTFGGSNQETQYF.

With respect to this clonotype: A read error is possible here, since a much larger clone lies one base away. The CDR3 nucleotides are TGTGCCACCAGCCAGAACGCCGGGGAGCTGTTTTTT. Its protein product is CATSQNAGELFF. This chain uses TRBV24-1 with TRBJ2-2; no definite D call. The V gene's germline CDR1 is KGHDR and CDR2 SFDVKD. There are 12 residues in the CDR3.

This chain links TRBV20-1 with TRBJ1-2; 7 bases are shared with TRBD1. The germline CDR1 and CDR2 sequences are DFQATT and SNEGSKA (reference sequence). The CDR3 runs 12 residues. The V gene end was trimmed by 5 bases and the J gene end by 6 bases; junction bases not matched to a gene: 6. The CDR3 loop reads CSASTGIHGYTF. The CDR3 nucleotides read TGCAGTGCTTCGACAGGGATCCATGGCTACACCTTC.

The chain employs TRBV7-9 and TRBJ2-5; 7 bases align to TRBD2. This CDR3 spans 16 amino acids. The junction had 9 bases not matched to a gene; V was cut back by 1 base and J by 4 bases. CDR1 and CDR2 from the germline V gene are SEHNR and FQNEAQ (reference sequence). This CDR3 reads CASSLGNGRPRETQYF. In nucleotides, the CDR3 is TGTGCCAGCAGCTTAGGAAACGGGAGGCCGAGAGAGACCCAGTACTTC.

The rearrangement joins TRBV20-1 to TRBJ1-5; 7 nucleotides align to TRBD1. Per germline, CDR1 DFQATT and CDR2 SNEGSKA (reference sequence). This CDR3 is built from 14 residues. The junction had 7 bases not matched to a gene; V was cut back by 1 base and J by 7 bases. Here the CDR3 DNA reads TGCAGTGCTAGAGGTATCAGGGGGTGGCAGCCCCAGCATTTT. Protein sequence: CSARGIRGWQPQHF.

The chain combines TRBV29-1 with TRBJ1-1, with D unclear. The germline gives CDR1 SQVTM, CDR2 ANQGSEA. V was trimmed by 8 bases and J by 8 bases, leaving 15 bases between them. This CDR3 spans 11 amino acids. The CDR3: CSTGGQGEAFF. The DNA for the CDR3 is TGCAGCACTGGTGGTCAAGGAGAAGCTTTCTTT.

This chain connects TRBV5-1 to TRBJ2-5, with TRBD2 matching 7 bases. Trimming took 2 bases from V and 4 from J; bases not matched to a gene: 8. In germline, CDR1 is SGHRS, CDR2 YFSETQ. The CDR3 has 15 amino acids. The CDR3 loop is CASSFRRGTVETQYF. In nucleotides, the CDR3 is TGCGCCAGCAGCTTCCGGCGGGGGACGGTAGAGACCCAGTACTTC.

V gene TRBV28 combines with J gene TRBJ1-1, with 8 bases lining up with TRBD1. Looked up from germline, CDR1 is MDHEN and CDR2 is SYDVKM. The CDR3 loop spans 14 amino acids. The V segment lost 4 bases and the J segment 5 bases; nucleotides outside the gene matches: 6. CDR3 protein: CASSYGQGRTEAFF. CDR3 coding DNA: TGTGCCAGCAGTTACGGACAGGGAAGGACTGAAGCTTTCTTT.

The gene calls are TRBV18 and TRBJ1-5, with D hard to call. This CDR3 is built from 15 residues. V lost 3 bases and J lost 3, with 12 bases in between. CDR1 is KGHSH and CDR2 is LQKENI in the germline V gene. CDR3 nucleotides: TGTGCCAGCTCACCGCAAGGCGGACCCAATCAGCCCCAGCATTTT. Residues: CASSPQGGPNQPQHF.

The V call is TRBV12-3 or TRBV12-4, the J call TRBJ2-3; TRBD1 might be the D (6 bases). V lost 6 bases to trimming and J lost 1 base, with 8 bases between them. There are 13 residues in the CDR3. The CDR3 loop reads CASRRTGTDTQYF. For the CDR3, the DNA is TGTGCCAGCAGGAGGACAGGCACAGATACGCAGTATTTT.

The genes are TRBV20-1 and TRBJ2-3, with no clear D. This CDR3 has 11 amino acids. CDR1 DFQATT and CDR2 SNEGSKA come from the germline V gene (reference sequence). V was pared by 8 bases and J by 2 bases, with 8 bases between. CDR3 DNA sequence: TGCAGTCCGAAGTTCACAGATACGCAGTATTTT. Its translation is CSPKFTDTQYF.

This clonotype was observed a handful of times. The V call is TRBV4-3, the J call TRBJ2-6; D remains unclear. The CDR3 is made up of 15 amino acids. The germline gives CDR1 LGHNA, CDR2 YSLEER. The V end was cut by 0 bases, the J end by 0 bases, with 3 bases between. In DNA, the CDR3 is TGCGCCAGCAGCCAAGAGAGCTCTGGGGCCAACGTCCTGACTTTC. Residues: CASSQESSGANVLTF.

The chain links TRBV20-1 to TRBJ2-7; tentative D call: TRBD1 (5 bases). The germline V and J ends were trimmed by 3 bases and 6 bases, with 15 bases remaining between them. CDR1 DFQATT and CDR2 SNEGSKA come from the germline V gene (reference sequence). The CDR3 is 13 residues long. The CDR3 loop reads CSARKGPPGEQYF. In DNA, the CDR3 is TGCAGTGCTAGGAAGGGGCCCCCCGGCGAGCAGTACTTC.

As DNA, the CDR3 is TGTGCCAGCTCACCGTCGGGACTAGCTACCCCAGATACGCAGTATTTT. Translation gives CASSPSGLATPDTQYF. This sequence joins TRBV18 and TRBJ2-3; TRBD2 matches at 9 bases. CDR1 is KGHSH, CDR2 LQKENI, per germline. Trimming removed 3 bases from V and 4 bases from J; junction bases left unmatched: 8. The CDR3 sequence is 16 residues long.

This clonotype was counted at least ten times. V gene TRBV5-1 combines with J gene TRBJ2-1, with 9 bases fitting TRBD2. With 4 bases clipped from V and 3 bases from J, the junction kept 17 bases outside the gene matches. The CDR3 contains 19 residues. Germline V gene data show CDR1 as SGHRS and CDR2 as YFSETQ. The CDR3 is CASSLRASGALQIYNEQFF. The CDR3 DNA follows: TGCGCCAGCAGCCTAAGGGCTAGCGGGGCGCTACAAATCTACAATGAGCAGTTCTTC.

The chain uses TRBV6-2 or TRBV6-3 and TRBJ2-7; tentatively, D is TRBD2 (6 bases). The germline gives CDR1 MNHEY, CDR2 SVGEGT. The CDR3 sequence is 13 residues long. Trimming stripped 5 bases from V and 1 base from J, with 9 bases between. In DNA form, the CDR3 reads TGTGCCAGCAGTGGGGGGACGTCCTACGAGCAGTACTTC. It codes for CASSGGTSYEQYF.

This rearrangement joins TRBV20-1 to TRBJ2-3; D not certain. Deletions cut 5 bases from V and 3 bases from J, with 3 bases between. Germline V lookup: CDR1 DFQATT, CDR2 SNEGSKA (reference sequence). This CDR3 has 10 residues. The CDR3 region is CSAETDTQYF. The DNA for the CDR3 is TGCAGTGCTGAAACAGATACGCAGTATTTT.

The CDR3 here is CASRGTSGRTGDTQYF. CDR3 coding DNA: TGTGCCAGCAGGGGGACTAGCGGGAGGACAGGTGATACGCAGTATTTT. V and J are TRBV28 and TRBJ2-3, with 15 bases lining up with TRBD2. Trimming took 6 bases from V and 6 from J; bases not matched to a gene: 7. The length of the CDR3 is 16 residues. Germline V gene sequence: CDR1 MDHEN, CDR2 SYDVKM.